Shown below are 32 T cell receptor beta chains from a single sample sequenced in a study of CD8 T cells in Susac syndrome. An input of about 0.45 to 1 ug of RNA was subjected to reverse transcription using random hexamers. TCRdb reanalysed the immunoSEQ multiplex PCR reads using MiXCR and keeps one entry per CDR3 protein. The repertoire has 100,000 to 150,000 distinct CDR3 sequences, about 92% of them found once; the top ten carry over 0.3%. Material for sequencing was CD8+ T cells from PBMCs. Source of these receptors: a human donor with multiple sclerosis.

CDR3: CASSIDSGITEAFF. CDR3 in DNA: TGTGCCAGTAGTATCGATTCGGGGATAACTGAAGCTTTCTTT. The rearrangement links TRBV19 to TRBJ1-1, with D unclear. This CDR3 has 14 amino acids. Trimming pared 3 bases from V and 5 bases from J, leaving 13 bases between. CDR1 is LNHDA, CDR2 SQIVND, per germline (reference sequence).

This clonotype appeared a single time. The chain links TRBV5-4 to TRBJ2-3; D is undetermined. The CDR3 is 13 residues long. Trimming stripped 2 bases from V and 3 bases from J, with 7 bases between. The germline V gene has CDR1 SGHNT and CDR2 YYREEE (reference sequence). In DNA, the CDR3 is TGTGCCAGCAGCTTCTTGGTTACAGATACGCAGTATTTT. Translating it yields CASSFLVTDTQYF.

The rearrangement links TRBV29-1 to TRBJ2-1; D unclear. V lost 6 bases and J 2 bases, leaving 5 bases between the germline ends. Germline CDR1 is SQVTM and CDR2 is ANQGSEA. This CDR3 region has 11 residues. The chain's CDR3 is CSVLTYNEQFF. The CDR3 DNA reads as TGCAGCGTCCTCACCTACAATGAGCAGTTCTTC.

The chain uses TRBV12-3 or TRBV12-4 and TRBJ1-5; 10 positions match TRBD1. This CDR3 contains 14 residues. The V and J ends lost 5 bases and 7 bases, in that order; junction bases with no gene match: 5. The CDR3 DNA is TGTGCCAGCAGTGACGACAGGGGGCACCAGCCCCAGCATTTT. Translation gives CASSDDRGHQPQHF.

The chain has TRBV6-5 and TRBJ1-2; 7 bases agree with TRBD1. Germline assignment: CDR1 MNHEY and CDR2 SVGAGI. V was pared by 6 bases and J by 6 bases, with 7 bases of the junction left unmatched. The CDR3 extends over 13 amino acids. Here the CDR3 reads CASRSYRGDGYTF. DNA for the CDR3: TGTGCCAGCAGATCCTACAGGGGTGATGGCTACACCTTC.

CDR3 loop: CATSAVRGGATGSNTDTQYF. For the CDR3, the DNA is TGTGCCACCAGTGCCGTGAGGGGGGGGGCGACAGGGTCGAACACAGATACGCAGTATTTT. The chain uses TRBV24-1 and TRBJ2-3, with D possibly being TRBD1 or TRBD2 (7 bases each). The V gene's germline CDR1 is KGHDR and CDR2 SFDVKD. This CDR3 is built from 20 residues. V lost 5 bases to trimming and J lost 2 bases, with 28 bases between them.

This rearrangement joins TRBV25-1 to TRBJ1-3; tentative D call: TRBD1 (6 bases). Per the germline V gene, CDR1 is MGHDK and CDR2 is SYGVNS. This CDR3 is built from 17 residues. Trimming took 3 bases from V and 0 from J, leaving 15 bases between them. The CDR3 sequence: CASSDSHREGSGNTIYF. CDR3 coding DNA: TGTGCCAGCAGTGATTCCCACAGGGAGGGCTCTGGAAACACCATATATTTT.

The rearrangement links TRBV7-6 to TRBJ2-7, with a weak D call TRBD1 (6 bases). The ends were cut back, 1 base at V and 0 bases at J, with 25 bases in the middle. The germline V gene has CDR1 SGHVS and CDR2 FNYEAQ. The length of the CDR3 is 20 residues. CDR3 amino acids: CASSLGAGDQGQPPSYEQYF. DNA of the CDR3: TGTGCCAGCAGCTTAGGTGCCGGGGACCAAGGACAGCCTCCCTCCTACGAGCAGTACTTC.

V gene TRBV9 combines with J gene TRBJ2-7; no clear D. Per germline, CDR1 SGDLS and CDR2 YYNGEE. The CDR3 totals 15 residues. The germline V and J ends were trimmed by 4 bases and 2 bases, with 16 bases remaining between them. The CDR3 sequence: CASSPHPGPTYEQYF. In nucleotides, the CDR3 is TGTGCCAGCAGCCCCCACCCCGGACCAACCTACGAGCAGTACTTC.

The chain is built from TRBV2 and TRBJ1-2; D unresolved. V gave up 10 bases and J gave up 8 bases, with 20 bases separating them. Germline V gene data show CDR1 as SNHLY and CDR2 as FYNNEI. The CDR3 extends over 13 amino acids. The CDR3 is CAKHWRALLGYTF. The CDR3 bases are TGTGCCAAACACTGGAGAGCCCTACTGGGCTACACCTTC.

This clonotype has a handful of counts. V gene TRBV5-1 combines with J gene TRBJ2-7; D may be TRBD1 (6 bases). The germline V gene has CDR1 SGHRS and CDR2 YFSETQ. The ends were cut back, 4 bases at V and 3 bases at J, with 11 bases in the middle. The CDR3 loop spans 13 amino acids. As DNA, the CDR3 is TGCGCCAGCAGCCCCGTCAGGGGCTACGAGCAGTACTTC. The encoded protein is CASSPVRGYEQYF.

The J gene is TRBJ1-6, the V gene TRBV9, with D possibly being TRBD1 (5 bases). The V end was cut by 0 bases, the J end by 7 bases, with 8 bases between. The CDR3 loop spans 14 amino acids. Germline CDR1 is SGDLS and CDR2 is YYNGEE. This chain's CDR3 is CASSVEGRNSPLHF. The CDR3 DNA reads TGTGCCAGCAGCGTAGAGGGACGAAATTCACCCCTCCACTTT.

The chain's CDR3 is CASSPRGHQNTQYF. The CDR3 nucleotides are TGTGCCAGCAGCCCGCGGGGGCATCAAAATACGCAGTATTTT. The V call is TRBV12-3 or TRBV12-4, the J call TRBJ2-3; a possible D gene is TRBD2 (7 bases). The CDR3 extends over 14 amino acids. Trimming removed 6 bases at V and 7 bases at J, with 17 bases between.

V and J are TRBV20-1 and TRBJ2-1, with a weak D call TRBD1 (8 bases). The V and J ends lost 3 bases and 8 bases respectively, with 14 bases between them. Germline CDR1 DFQATT, CDR2 SNEGSKA (reference sequence). The CDR3 runs 13 residues. The CDR3 DNA sequence: TGCAGTGCTAGTCGGACAGGGAGGGATGAGCAGTTCTTC. Its translation is CSASRTGRDEQFF.

This sequence joins TRBV29-1 and TRBJ1-1; the match to TRBD1 covers 12 bases. Germline lookup yields CDR1 SQVTM and CDR2 ANQGSEA. Trimming at V came to 3 bases and at J to 1 base, leaving 12 bases not matched to a gene. This CDR3 has 18 amino acids. The CDR3: CSVDFAGQGAMWNTEAFF. As DNA, the CDR3 is TGCAGCGTTGATTTTGCGGGACAGGGGGCAATGTGGAACACTGAAGCTTTCTTT.

This clonotype was recorded a few times. CDR3: CASSPTRTGVEAFF. Written as DNA, the CDR3 is TGCGCCAGCAGCCCGACCCGGACAGGGGTTGAAGCTTTCTTT. The chain employs TRBV4-1 and TRBJ1-1, with 9 bases that match TRBD1. The V segment lost 4 bases and the J segment 7 bases; nucleotides outside the gene matches: 7. The CDR3 has 14 residues. CDR1 is MGHRA, CDR2 YSYEKL, per germline.

The genes are TRBV5-1 and TRBJ2-2; D not resolved. CDR3 length equals 12 residues. In germline, CDR1 is SGHRS, CDR2 YFSETQ. V shed 5 bases and J shed 6 bases, with 8 bases lying between them. The CDR3 sequence: CASREISGELFF. CDR3 in DNA: TGCGCCAGCAGAGAGATATCCGGGGAGCTGTTTTTT.

This chain uses TRBV7-2 with TRBJ2-1; 7 positions match TRBD2. V lost 4 bases and J lost 4; bases outside the gene matches: 4. CDR1 and CDR2 from the germline V gene are SGHTA and FQGNSA. The CDR3 loop spans 14 amino acids. CDR3 loop: CASSSLGGYNEQFF. The DNA of the CDR3 is TGTGCCAGCAGCTCCTTGGGGGGGTACAATGAGCAGTTCTTC.

This chain uses TRBV30 with TRBJ2-1; 9 bases match TRBD1. After removal of 0 bases from V and 7 bases from J, the junction contained 1 base not matched to a gene. The germline V gene encodes CDR1 GTSNPN and CDR2 SVGIG (reference sequence). This CDR3 is built from 13 residues. This chain's CDR3 is CAWSVQGANEQFF. CDR3 DNA sequence: TGTGCCTGGAGTGTACAGGGGGCAAATGAGCAGTTCTTC.

This CDR3 is CSARGETGNYGYTF. The CDR3 region has the DNA TGCAGTGCTAGAGGGGAAACAGGGAACTATGGCTACACCTTC. The rearrangement uses TRBV20-1 and TRBJ1-2; weak D call: TRBD1 (6 bases). Trimming removed 1 base at V and 2 bases at J, with 11 bases between. Germline assignment: CDR1 DFQATT and CDR2 SNEGSKA (reference sequence). This CDR3 contains 14 residues.

V gene TRBV3-1 combines with J gene TRBJ2-4; tentative D call: TRBD2 (5 bases). The V and J ends lost 0 bases and 0 bases respectively, with 9 bases between them. CDR1 and CDR2 (germline): LGHDT, YNNKEL (reference sequence). The CDR3 has 16 amino acids. CDR3 DNA sequence: TGTGCCAGCAGCCAAGATTATGGACTAGCCAAAAACATTCAGTACTTC. Translated, it gives CASSQDYGLAKNIQYF.

This sequence joins TRBV5-4 and TRBJ2-7; 9 nucleotides match TRBD1. J lost 2 bases, V lost 2 bases, and 5 bases had no gene match. CDR1 is SGHNT and CDR2 is YYREEE in the germline V gene (reference sequence). The CDR3 totals 15 residues. CDR3 residues: CASSFGRTGAYEQYF. CDR3 bases: TGTGCCAGCAGCTTTGGAAGGACAGGGGCCTACGAGCAGTACTTC.

The V gene is TRBV20-1, the J gene TRBJ2-7, with a weak D call TRBD1 (5 bases). The CDR3 runs 15 residues. The germline V gene encodes CDR1 DFQATT and CDR2 SNEGSKA (reference sequence). V lost 0 bases to trimming and J lost 0 bases, with 12 bases between them. The CDR3 loop reads CSARDPRAHSYEQYF. The DNA of the CDR3 is TGCAGTGCTAGAGATCCCAGGGCCCACTCCTACGAGCAGTACTTC.

The chain couples TRBV5-6 to TRBJ2-5; D call uncertain. CDR3 length: 15 residues. The V end was cut by 4 bases, the J end by 1 base, with 14 bases between. Germline CDR1 and CDR2: SGHDT and YYEEEE. The CDR3, as DNA: TGTGCCAGCAGCCGTAATAGGATTTTCCAAGAGACCCAGTACTTC. Translating gives CASSRNRIFQETQYF.

V and J are TRBV5-6 and TRBJ1-1; D not certain. The V end lost 3 bases, the J end lost 7 bases, and 10 bases lay between the germline ends. This CDR3 is 12 amino acids long. The V gene's germline CDR1 is SGHDT and CDR2 YYEEEE. In DNA, the CDR3 is TGTGCCAGCAGCTCTGACCCCTTTGAAGCTTTCTTT. It encodes CASSSDPFEAFF.

The rearrangement joins TRBV5-1 to TRBJ1-3, with TRBD1 as a possible D gene (5 bases). Germline CDR1 is SGHRS and CDR2 is YFSETQ. The CDR3 sequence is 16 residues long. V lost 0 bases and J lost 0, with 10 bases in between. CDR3 DNA sequence: TGCGCCAGCAGCTTGGAAGACAGCAGCTCTGGAAACACCATATATTTT. Protein sequence: CASSLEDSSSGNTIYF. Supplemented by reference TRBV5-1 and TRBJ1-3, the full variable domain reads KAGVTQTPRYLIKTRGQQVTLSCSPISGHRSVSWYQQTPGQGLQFLFEYFSETQRNKGNFPGRFSGRQFSNSRSEMNVSTLELGDSALYLCASSLEDSSSGNTIYFGEGSWLTVV.

The chain uses TRBV3-1 and TRBJ2-3, with D tentatively TRBD2 (7 bases). Germline-derived CDR1 and CDR2 are LGHDT and YNNKEL (reference sequence). V lost 4 bases and J 4 bases, leaving 12 bases between the germline ends. The CDR3 is 14 amino acids. CDR3 region: CASSPWGGSDTQYF. In DNA form, the CDR3 reads TGTGCCAGCAGCCCCTGGGGGGGCTCAGATACGCAGTATTTT.

The chain couples TRBV9 to TRBJ1-4; a weak D match, TRBD1 (6 bases). Germline loops: CDR1 SGDLS, CDR2 YYNGEE. The CDR3 runs 13 residues. The germline V and J ends were trimmed by 3 bases and 8 bases, with 11 bases remaining between them. CDR3 DNA sequence: TGTGCCAGCAGCGCTTCTGGACAGGAAAAACTGTTTTTT. It codes for CASSASGQEKLFF.

The rearrangement joins TRBV6-5 to TRBJ2-5, with D tentatively TRBD1 or TRBD2 (5 bases each). This CDR3 region has 14 residues. Germline V gives CDR1 MNHEY, CDR2 SVGAGI. V lost 8 bases, J lost 0 bases, and 13 bases lay in between. The CDR3 DNA follows: TGTGCCAGCCTCCCGGGGCGGAACCAAGAGACCCAGTACTTC. Protein product: CASLPGRNQETQYF.

The V call is TRBV9, the J call TRBJ2-3; D possibly corresponds to TRBD2 (6 bases). V dropped 3 bases and J dropped 1 base, with 15 bases sitting between them. Germline V CDR1 and CDR2: SGDLS, YYNGEE. The CDR3 totals 16 residues. Here the CDR3 reads CASSGRGIQRTDTQYF. CDR3 sequence (DNA): TGTGCCAGCAGCGGGAGGGGTATTCAACGCACAGATACGCAGTATTTT.

This chain connects TRBV27 to TRBJ2-1; 11 nucleotides agree with TRBD2. V was pared by 8 bases and J by 5 bases, with 5 bases of the junction left unmatched. This CDR3 contains 14 residues. From germline, CDR1 is MNHEY and CDR2 SMNVEV (reference sequence). CDR3 residues: CASHTSGGDNEQFF. The CDR3 DNA reads as TGTGCCAGCCACACTAGCGGGGGTGACAATGAGCAGTTCTTC.

The CDR3 DNA reads TGTGCCAGCAGCGGGGGGAGCCCCCATGAGCAGTTCTTC. It specifies CASSGGSPHEQFF. The chain links TRBV9 to TRBJ2-1; either TRBD1 or TRBD2 may supply D (5 bases each). V dropped 3 bases and J dropped 8 bases, with 12 bases sitting between them. Looked up from germline, CDR1 is SGDLS and CDR2 is YYNGEE. CDR3 length equals 13 residues.